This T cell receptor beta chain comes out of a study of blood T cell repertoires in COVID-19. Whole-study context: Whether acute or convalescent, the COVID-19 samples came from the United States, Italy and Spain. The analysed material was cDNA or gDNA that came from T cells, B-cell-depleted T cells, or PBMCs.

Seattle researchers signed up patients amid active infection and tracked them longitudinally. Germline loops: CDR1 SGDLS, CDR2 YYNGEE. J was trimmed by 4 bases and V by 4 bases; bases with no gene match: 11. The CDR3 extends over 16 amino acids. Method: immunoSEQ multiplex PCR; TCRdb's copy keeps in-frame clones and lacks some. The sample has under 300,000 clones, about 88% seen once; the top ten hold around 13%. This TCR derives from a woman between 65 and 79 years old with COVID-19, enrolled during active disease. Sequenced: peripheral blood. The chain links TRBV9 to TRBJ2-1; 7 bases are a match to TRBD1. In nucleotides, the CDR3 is TGTGCCAGCAGCTTCAGGGACAGCCGAGGGTACAATGAGCAGTTCTTC. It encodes CASSFRDSRGYNEQFF.